What follows is one T cell receptor beta chain and its context. Repertoires were generated with immunoSEQ multiplex PCR, while TCRdb's copy carries only in-frame clones and drops some. Of approximately 140,000 clones listed, around 88% are singletons. The CDR3 runs to 15 residues. Germline V gene lookup returns CDR1 GTSNPN and CDR2 SVGIG (reference sequence). J was trimmed by 4 bases and V by 0 bases; bases with no gene match: 7. The study counted Cohort 3 donors as recovered given two negative PCRs, clearance, or symptom resolution. The sample originates from a study of blood T cell repertoires in COVID-19. Study in general: Some COVID-19 samples were acute and others convalescent; all came from the United States, Italy and Spain.

The sequence was obtained from a woman aged 50 to 60 who had recovered from COVID-19. Sequencing used PBMCs or T cells enriched from blood (not recorded which). The V gene is TRBV30, the J gene TRBJ2-3, with TRBD2 identical over 7 bases. The CDR3 bases are TGTGCCTGGAGTGTACGTGGGGGACTATCAGATACGCAGTATTTT. Translation gives CAWSVRGGLSDTQYF.